One sample yielded the 9 T cell receptor beta chains listed below, sequenced in a study of PD-L1 blockade in urothelial cancer. The table came from immunoSEQ multiplex PCR; TCRdb's copy has only in-frame clones and leaves some out. The table includes fewer than 30,000 clones, approximately 84% detected once. Sample: PBMCs, taken around atezolizumab (anti-PD-L1) treatment. Receptors were obtained from a man between 65 and 80 years old with urothelial cancer.

The chain recombines TRBV10-3 with TRBJ1-1; the match to TRBD1 covers 8 bases. V was pared by 1 base and J by 4 bases, with 2 bases of the junction left unmatched. The germline V gene has CDR1 ENHRY and CDR2 SYGVKD. CDR3 length: 14 amino acids. In nucleotides, the CDR3 is TGTGCCATCAGTGAGTTGACAGGGGCCACTGAAGCTTTCTTT. Translating it yields CAISELTGATEAFF.

This clone was observed a few times. V is TRBV10-3 and J is TRBJ1-2; D not resolved. The CDR3 length is 16 residues. The ends were cut back, 2 bases at V and 3 bases at J, with 16 bases in the middle. Germline loops: CDR1 ENHRY, CDR2 SYGVKD. Written as DNA, the CDR3 is TGTGCCATCAGTGAGGGTTACAGCGGATCAGACTATGGCTACACCTTC. Encoded protein: CAISEGYSGSDYGYTF.

The CDR3 loop is CASSIGQGPADTQYF. The CDR3 DNA is TGTGCCAGTAGTATTGGGCAGGGTCCAGCAGATACGCAGTATTTT. The rearrangement uses TRBV19 and TRBJ2-3; weak D call: TRBD1 (5 bases). The CDR3 has 15 amino acids. Germline V gene sequence: CDR1 LNHDA, CDR2 SQIVND (reference sequence). The germline V and J ends were trimmed by 3 bases and 4 bases, with 14 bases remaining between them.

This clone was counted a single time. V gene TRBV2 combines with J gene TRBJ1-4; weak D call: TRBD1 (6 bases). Germline assignment: CDR1 SNHLY and CDR2 FYNNEI. V lost 6 bases, J lost 3 bases, and 11 bases lay in between. The CDR3 covers 14 residues. The chain's CDR3 is CASRRTDSNEKLFF. The DNA for the CDR3 is TGTGCCAGCAGGCGGACAGATTCTAATGAAAAACTGTTTTTT.

A single count supports this clone. The chain joins TRBV7-6 to TRBJ2-2; 10 bases map to TRBD2. CDR1 SGHVS and CDR2 FNYEAQ come from the germline V gene. With 1 base clipped from V and 3 bases from J, the junction kept 8 bases outside the gene matches. This CDR3 has 18 residues. The CDR3 sequence: CASSLGLAGARDTGELFF. The DNA for the CDR3 is TGTGCCAGCAGCTTAGGTCTAGCGGGAGCAAGGGACACCGGGGAGCTGTTTTTT.

CDR3 in amino acids: CASSQGWGGTQETQYF. CDR3 sequence (DNA): TGCGCCAGCAGCCAAGGTTGGGGGGGAACCCAAGAGACCCAGTACTTC. The chain employs TRBV4-1 and TRBJ2-5; TRBD2 matches 7 bases. CDR1 is MGHRA, CDR2 YSYEKL, per germline. CDR3 length equals 16 residues. V lost 1 base, J lost 1 base, and 6 bases stayed unmatched.

This clone was counted once. The V gene is TRBV28, the J gene TRBJ1-5; 8 bases agree with TRBD1. CDR1 is MDHEN, CDR2 SYDVKM, per germline. The CDR3 contains 13 residues. The V segment lost 5 bases and the J segment 7 bases; nucleotides outside the gene matches: 4. The CDR3 DNA reads as TGTGCCAGCAGTCGGGACAGGTTGCAGCCCCAGCATTTT. Translating it yields CASSRDRLQPQHF.

The chain uses TRBV2 and TRBJ1-4, with D possibly matching TRBD1 (5 bases). Trimming stripped 6 bases from V and 0 bases from J, with 8 bases between. The CDR3 loop spans 14 amino acids. CDR1 is SNHLY, CDR2 FYNNEI, per germline. The CDR3 loop reads CASRGGATNEKLFF. Written as DNA, the CDR3 is TGTGCCAGCAGGGGGGGTGCAACTAATGAAAAACTGTTTTTT.

The chain is built from TRBV7-8 and TRBJ1-3; a possible D gene is TRBD1 (5 bases). The V and J ends lost 1 base and 0 bases respectively, with 13 bases between them. CDR1 and CDR2 (germline): SGHVS, FQNEAQ. The CDR3 length is 17 residues. The CDR3 nucleotides read TGTGCCAGCAGCTTAGGACCCCCCAGGGCCTCTGGAAACACCATATATTTT. This sequence encodes CASSLGPPRASGNTIYF.